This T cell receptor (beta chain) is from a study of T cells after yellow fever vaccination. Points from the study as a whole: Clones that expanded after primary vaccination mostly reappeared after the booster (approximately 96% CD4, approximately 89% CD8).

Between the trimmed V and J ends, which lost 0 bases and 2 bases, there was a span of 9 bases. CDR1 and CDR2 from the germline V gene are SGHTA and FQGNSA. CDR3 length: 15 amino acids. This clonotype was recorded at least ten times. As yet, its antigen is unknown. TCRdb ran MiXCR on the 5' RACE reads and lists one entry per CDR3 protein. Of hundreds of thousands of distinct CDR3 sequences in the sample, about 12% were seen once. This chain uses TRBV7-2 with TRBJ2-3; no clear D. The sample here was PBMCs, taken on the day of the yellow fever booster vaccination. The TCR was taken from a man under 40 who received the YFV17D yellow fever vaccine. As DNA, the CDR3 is TGTGCCAGCAGCTTAGCGATCGGCGCCACAGATACGCAGTATTTT. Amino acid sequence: CASSLAIGATDTQYF.